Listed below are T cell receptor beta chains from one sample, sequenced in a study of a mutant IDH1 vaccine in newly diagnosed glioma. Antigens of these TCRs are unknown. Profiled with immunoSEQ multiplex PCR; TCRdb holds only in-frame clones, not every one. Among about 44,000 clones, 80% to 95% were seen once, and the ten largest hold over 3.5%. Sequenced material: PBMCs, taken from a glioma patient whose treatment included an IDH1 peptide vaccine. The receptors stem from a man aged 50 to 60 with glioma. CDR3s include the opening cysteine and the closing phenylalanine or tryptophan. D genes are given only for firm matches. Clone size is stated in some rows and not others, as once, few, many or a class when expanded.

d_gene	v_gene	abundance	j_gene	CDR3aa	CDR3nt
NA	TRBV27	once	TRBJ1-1	CASSLFQGQRNTEAFF	TGTGCCAGCAGTTTATTTCAAGGACAGAGGAACACTGAAGCTTTCTTT
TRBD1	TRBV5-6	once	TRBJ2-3	CASSLFLDRRPDTQYF	TGTGCCAGCAGCTTGTTCTTGGACAGGCGACCCGATACGCAGTATTTT
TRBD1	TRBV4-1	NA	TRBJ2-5	CASSQDGQDQETQYF	TGCGCCAGCAGCCAAGATGGACAGGACCAAGAGACCCAGTACTTC
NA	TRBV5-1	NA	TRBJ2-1	CASSTSGYSYNEQFF	TGCGCCAGCAGCACGAGCGGTTACTCCTACAATGAGCAGTTCTTC
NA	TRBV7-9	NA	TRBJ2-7	CASSLGHFGDYEQYF	TGTGCCAGCAGCTTAGGTCATTTTGGGGACTACGAGCAGTACTTC
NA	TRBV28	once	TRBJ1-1	CASSSPMRSGITEAFF	TGTGCCAGCAGTTCCCCCATGAGATCTGGGATCACTGAAGCTTTCTTT
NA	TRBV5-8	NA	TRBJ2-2	CASSPGLTTNTGELFF	TGTGCCAGCAGCCCCGGACTGACCACGAACACCGGGGAGCTGTTTTTT
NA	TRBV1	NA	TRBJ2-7	CTSSSECAGFDEQYF	TGCACCAGCAGCTCGGAGTGTGCGGGTTTCGACGAGCAGTACTTC
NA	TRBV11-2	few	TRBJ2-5	CASSLELVAQYF	TGTGCCAGCAGCTTAGAGTTGGTGGCCCAGTACTTC
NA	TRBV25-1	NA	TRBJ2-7	CASRGRFSYEQYF	TGTGCCAGCAGGGGCAGATTCTCCTACGAGCAGTACTTC
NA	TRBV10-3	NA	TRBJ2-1	CAISPGPGYNEQFF	TGTGCCATCAGCCCGGGACCTGGGTACAATGAGCAGTTCTTC
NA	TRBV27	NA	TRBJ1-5	CASSPHRSNQPQHF	TGTGCCAGCAGTCCCCATAGGAGCAATCAGCCCCAGCATTTT
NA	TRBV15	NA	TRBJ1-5	CATSIRGGLSNQPQHF	TGTGCCACCAGCATCCGAGGGGGGCTGAGCAATCAGCCCCAGCATTTT
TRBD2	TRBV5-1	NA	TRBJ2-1	CASALRTSVGGGSYNEQFF	TGCGCCAGCGCTCTCAGGACTAGCGTAGGGGGAGGGTCCTACAATGAGCAGTTCTTC
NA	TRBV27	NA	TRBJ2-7	CASNRGGGHEQYF	TGTGCCAGCAACCGCGGAGGGGGCCACGAGCAGTACTTC
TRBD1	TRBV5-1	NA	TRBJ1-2	CASSLAGTGGDGYTF	TGCGCCAGCAGCTTGGCCGGGACAGGGGGAGATGGCTACACCTTC
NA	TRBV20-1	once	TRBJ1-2	CSAPGGSGYTF	TGCAGTGCTCCAGGTGGAAGCGGCTACACCTTC
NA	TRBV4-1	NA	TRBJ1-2	CASSQFLRVSGDYGYTF	TGCGCCAGCAGCCAATTCCTGAGGGTTAGCGGGGACTATGGCTACACCTTC
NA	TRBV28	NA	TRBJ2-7	CASRPTGRGVYEQYF	TGTGCCAGCAGACCCACAGGGAGAGGAGTGTACGAGCAGTACTTC
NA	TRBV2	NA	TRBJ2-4	CASSSLGVGFGIQYF	TGTGCCAGCAGCTCATTAGGGGTTGGGTTCGGCATTCAGTACTTC
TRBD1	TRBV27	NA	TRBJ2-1	CASRTGTGLYNEQFF	TGTGCCAGCAGAACCGGGACAGGACTTTACAATGAGCAGTTCTTC
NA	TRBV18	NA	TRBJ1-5	CASSPPGWVGNSNQPQHF	TGTGCCAGCTCACCACCGGGATGGGTGGGAAATAGCAATCAGCCCCAGCATTTT
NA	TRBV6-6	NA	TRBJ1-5	CASSYSGPDSNQPQHF	TGTGCCAGCAGTTACTCCGGGCCAGATAGCAATCAGCCCCAGCATTTT
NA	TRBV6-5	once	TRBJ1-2	CASSSAGVYGYTF	TGTGCCAGCAGCTCGGCAGGGGTCTATGGCTACACCTTC
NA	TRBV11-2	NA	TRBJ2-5	CASSLAGTADTQYF	TGTGCCAGCAGCTTAGCCGGGACCGCGGACACCCAGTACTTC
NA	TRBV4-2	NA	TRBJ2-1	CASSQGTGASSYNEQFF	TGTGCCAGCAGCCAAGGGACGGGAGCCAGCTCCTACAATGAGCAGTTCTTC
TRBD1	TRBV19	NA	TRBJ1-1	CASSRQGRNTEAFF	TGTGCCAGTAGTAGACAGGGCCGGAACACTGAAGCTTTCTTT
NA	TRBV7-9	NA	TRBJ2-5	CASTVQETQYF	TGTGCCAGCACAGTCCAAGAGACCCAGTACTTC
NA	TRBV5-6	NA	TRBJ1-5	CASSLGGFGNQPQHF	TGTGCCAGCAGCTTGGGGGGTTTTGGCAATCAGCCCCAGCATTTT
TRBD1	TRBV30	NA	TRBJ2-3	CAWNSGGSSTDTQYF	TGTGCCTGGAACTCAGGGGGCTCTAGCACAGATACGCAGTATTTT
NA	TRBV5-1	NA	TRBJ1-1	CASSLRGGTEAFF	TGCGCCAGCAGCTTGCGGGGGGGCACTGAAGCTTTCTTT
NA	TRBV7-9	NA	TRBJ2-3	CASSLQGSTDTQYF	TGTGCCAGCAGCTTGCAGGGGAGCACAGATACGCAGTATTTT
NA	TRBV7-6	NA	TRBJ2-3	CASNLGGIRSWDTQYF	TGTGCCAGCAACCTGGGGGGTATCCGTTCATGGGATACGCAGTATTTT
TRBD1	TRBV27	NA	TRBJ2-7	CASSLKGQGAYEQYF	TGTGCCAGCAGTTTAAAGGGACAGGGGGCCTACGAGCAGTACTTC
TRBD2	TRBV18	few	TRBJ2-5	CASSPRLAGGPGETQYF	TGTGCCAGCTCACCTCGACTAGCGGGAGGCCCAGGAGAGACCCAGTACTTC
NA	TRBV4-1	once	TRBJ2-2	CASRGAGQLRTGELFF	TGCGCCAGCAGAGGGGCAGGGCAACTCAGGACCGGGGAGCTGTTTTTT
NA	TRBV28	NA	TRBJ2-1	CASSPPENEQFF	TGTGCCAGCAGCCCCCCAGAGAATGAGCAGTTCTTC
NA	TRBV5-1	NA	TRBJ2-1	CASRDQINNEQFF	TGCGCCAGCAGGGACCAAATAAACAATGAGCAGTTCTTC
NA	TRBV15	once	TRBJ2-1	CATSRDSSFDEQFF	TGTGCCACCAGCAGAGACTCTAGCTTCGATGAGCAGTTCTTC
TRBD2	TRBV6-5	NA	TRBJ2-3	CASRGLAGTDTQYF	TGTGCCAGCAGGGGACTAGCGGGCACAGATACGCAGTATTTT
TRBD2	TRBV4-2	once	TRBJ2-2	CASSQEGGGRTGELFF	TGTGCCAGCAGCCAAGAGGGCGGGGGAAGGACCGGGGAGCTGTTTTTT
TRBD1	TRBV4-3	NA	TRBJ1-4	CASSQAWDRGNEKLFF	TGCGCCAGCAGCCAAGCGTGGGACAGGGGAAATGAAAAACTGTTTTTT
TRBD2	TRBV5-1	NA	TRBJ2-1	CASSLGAGGGRSSGAPSYNEQFF	TGCGCCAGCAGCTTGGGAGCTGGGGGCGGTCGGTCTAGCGGGGCCCCCTCCTACAATGAGCAGTTCTTC
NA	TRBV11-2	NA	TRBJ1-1	CASSNRRSAEAFF	TGTGCCAGCAGCAACCGACGATCCGCTGAAGCTTTCTTT
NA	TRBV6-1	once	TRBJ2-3	CAGGLPTDTQYF	TGTGCCGGGGGATTGCCCACAGATACGCAGTATTTT
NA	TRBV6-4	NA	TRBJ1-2	CASIGEDYGYTF	TGTGCCAGCATCGGGGAGGACTATGGCTACACCTTC
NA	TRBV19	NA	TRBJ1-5	CASSTAGLSRDQPQHF	TGTGCCAGTAGTACCGCAGGGCTGTCCAGGGATCAGCCCCAGCATTTT
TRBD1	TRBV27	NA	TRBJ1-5	CASSPRGIQPQHF	TGTGCCAGCAGTCCCAGGGGGATTCAGCCCCAGCATTTT
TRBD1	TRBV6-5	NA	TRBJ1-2	CASSSDRGRGAHGYTF	TGTGCCAGCAGTTCCGACAGGGGGCGCGGGGCCCATGGCTACACCTTC
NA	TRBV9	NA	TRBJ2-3	CASGTGLLQYF	TGTGCCAGCGGGACCGGTCTGCTCCAGTATTTT
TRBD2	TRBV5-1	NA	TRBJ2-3	CASSRTSGYTSTDTQYF	TGCGCCAGCAGCAGGACTAGCGGTTATACTAGCACAGATACGCAGTATTTT
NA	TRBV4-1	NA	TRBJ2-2	CASSQAAQTFGELFF	TGCGCCAGCAGCCAAGCGGCACAGACCTTTGGGGAGCTGTTTTTT